The rows below give T cell receptor beta chains drawn from one sample of a study of shared clonotypes between healthy human individuals. The method was immunoSEQ multiplex PCR; TCRdb's version includes in-frame clones alone and lacks a portion of them. The sample lists roughly 2.5 million clones, approximately 94% occurring once. Sequencing was carried out using naive CD4+ T cells sorted from blood. The source is a man between 18 and 29 years old in good health. Each CDR3 is given with its conserved first and last residue. The D gene is left open where the match is weak. Clone sizes are given selectively: once, few, many, or a class where the clone is expanded.

abundance,j_gene,v_gene,d_gene,CDR3aa,CDR3nt
.,TRBJ2-1,TRBV7-3,TRBD2,CASSLTLAVRDEQFF,TGTGCCAGCAGCTTAACACTAGCGGTGAGGGATGAGCAGTTCTTC
.,TRBJ2-1,TRBV11-2,TRBD2,CASSSRKKTSGEHNEQFF,TGTGCCAGCAGCTCGAGGAAAAAGACTAGCGGGGAACACAATGAGCAGTTCTTC
.,TRBJ2-5,TRBV5-4,.,CASSFNALVAAQYF,TGTGCCAGCAGCTTTAACGCGTTGGTGGCGGCCCAGTACTTC
once,TRBJ2-6,TRBV11-1,.,CASSFPGANVLTF,TGTGCCAGCAGCTTCCCTGGGGCCAACGTCCTGACTTTC
.,TRBJ2-7,TRBV9,.,CASSVGAGNYEQYF,TGTGCCAGCAGCGTAGGGGCAGGGAACTACGAGCAGTACTTC
.,TRBJ1-2,TRBV15,.,CATSPALGYGYTF,TGTGCCACCAGTCCTGCCCTTGGCTATGGCTACACCTTC
.,TRBJ2-3,TRBV5-6,.,CASSPGLRTDTQYF,TGTGCCAGCAGCCCGGGGTTACGCACAGATACGCAGTATTTT
few,TRBJ1-1,TRBV7-9,.,CASSHTSPEAFF,TGTGCCAGCAGTCACACATCTCCTGAAGCTTTCTTT
.,TRBJ2-7,TRBV2,TRBD2,CASRLAGLSYEQYF,TGTGCCAGTAGACTAGCGGGACTTTCCTACGAGCAGTACTTC
.,TRBJ2-5,TRBV6-1,TRBD1,CASSVPDRGGKTQYF,TGTGCCAGCAGTGTCCCGGACAGGGGGGGAAAGACCCAGTACTTC
.,TRBJ2-7,TRBV19,.,CASSYAEGPYEQYF,TGTGCCAGTAGTTATGCGGAGGGCCCCTACGAGCAGTACTTC
.,TRBJ1-3,TRBV9,.,CASSVDLGHNPSGNTIYF,TGTGCCAGCAGCGTAGATCTGGGGCACAATCCCTCTGGAAACACCATATATTTT
.,TRBJ1-5,TRBV12-5,.,CASGLVVGNPNQPQHF,TGTGCTAGTGGTTTGGTAGTTGGCAATCCTAATCAGCCCCAGCATTTT
.,TRBJ2-3,TRBV7-2,TRBD2,CASSLSGSGGTDTQYF,TGTGCCAGCAGCTTAAGTGGAAGCGGGGGTACAGATACGCAGTATTTT
.,TRBJ2-1,TRBV11-2,.,CASSLDAPATVYNEQFF,TGTGCCAGCAGCTTAGATGCTCCCGCGACAGTCTACAATGAGCAGTTCTTC
once,TRBJ1-1,TRBV5-1,.,CASSLGWPNTEAFF,TGCGCCAGCAGCTTGGGGTGGCCTAACACTGAAGCTTTCTTT
.,TRBJ1-2,TRBV14,.,CASSQGHFYGYTF,TGTGCCAGCAGCCAGGGACACTTCTATGGCTACACCTTC
.,TRBJ1-2,TRBV14,.,CASSQVDRSYGYTF,TGTGCCAGCAGCCAAGTAGACAGGTCCTATGGCTACACCTTC
.,TRBJ1-5,TRBV29-1,.,CSVVSVPGNSGDQPQHF,TGCAGCGTTGTAAGTGTCCCGGGGAACTCGGGCGATCAGCCCCAGCATTTT
.,TRBJ1-2,TRBV4-1,.,CASSQGLGGRGGHGYTF,TGCGCCAGCAGCCAAGGGCTAGGGGGGCGAGGGGGACATGGCTACACCTTC
.,TRBJ1-3,TRBV7-8,.,CASSLASLSGNTIYF,TGTGCCAGCAGCTTAGCGTCCCTCTCTGGAAACACCATATATTTT
.,TRBJ1-1,TRBV28,TRBD1,CASSFQDRGQAFF,TGTGCCAGCAGTTTCCAGGACAGGGGACAAGCTTTCTTT
once,TRBJ2-2,TRBV2,TRBD1,CASSGGQGYTGELFF,TGTGCCAGCAGCGGAGGACAGGGCTACACCGGGGAGCTGTTTTTT
.,TRBJ1-2,TRBV6-1,.,CASSVRVGGYTF,TGTGCCAGCAGTGTCAGGGTTGGGGGCTACACCTTC
.,TRBJ2-7,TRBV2,.,CASSEGFYEQYF,TGTGCCAGCAGTGAGGGGTTTTACGAGCAGTACTTC
.,TRBJ2-3,TRBV29-1,TRBD2,CSVGWGLAYSSTDTQYF,TGCAGCGTGGGGTGGGGACTAGCGTACTCTAGCACAGATACGCAGTATTTT
.,TRBJ2-6,TRBV5-1,.,CASSLVSSGANVLTF,TGCGCCAGCAGCTTGGTTTCCTCTGGGGCCAACGTCCTGACTTTC
once,TRBJ1-3,TRBV19,TRBD1,CASSSGTVGNTIYF,TGTGCCAGTAGTTCGGGGACAGTAGGAAACACCATATATTTT
.,TRBJ2-7,TRBV2,.,CASSVDFSYEQYF,TGTGCCAGCAGTGTGGACTTCTCCTACGAGCAGTACTTC
.,TRBJ1-1,TRBV5-1,TRBD1,CASSVGRGRNTEAFF,TGCGCCAGCAGCGTTGGCAGGGGGCGGAACACTGAAGCTTTCTTT
.,TRBJ2-7,TRBV27,TRBD1,CASSRYLRDRRGPSYF,TGTGCCAGCAGTAGATATCTCCGGGACAGGAGGGGGCCGTCGTACTTC
.,TRBJ1-2,TRBV6-5,TRBD1,CASSSPGQGRDGYTF,TGTGCCAGCAGCAGTCCGGGACAGGGGAGAGATGGCTACACCTTC
.,TRBJ2-3,TRBV4-3,.,CASSHDLGVTDTQYF,TGCGCCAGCAGCCACGACTTAGGGGTTACAGATACGCAGTATTTT
.,TRBJ1-2,TRBV7-9,TRBD1,CASSLPAQGASGYTF,TGTGCCAGCAGCTTACCGGCGCAGGGGGCGTCTGGCTACACCTTC
.,TRBJ2-3,TRBV11-2,TRBD2,CASSTLGSGVGYTQYF,TGTGCCAGCAGCACCCTGGGGAGCGGGGTTGGATATACGCAGTATTTT
.,TRBJ2-2,TRBV7-9,.,CASSFRDTGELFF,TGTGCCAGCAGCTTCAGGGATACCGGGGAGCTGTTTTTT
.,TRBJ1-1,TRBV10-3,TRBD1,CAISGVGGQGNTEAFF,TGTGCCATCAGTGGCGTGGGTGGACAGGGGAACACTGAAGCTTTCTTT
.,TRBJ2-7,TRBV5-1,.,CASSFSGGSSYEQYF,TGCGCCAGCAGCTTTAGTGGAGGTTCTTCCTACGAGCAGTACTTC
.,TRBJ2-1,TRBV7-2,TRBD2,CASSLLAGGILYNEQFF,TGTGCCAGCAGCTTGCTAGCGGGAGGGATCCTCTACAATGAGCAGTTCTTC
.,TRBJ2-1,TRBV4-2,.,CASTLEGGSYNEQFF,TGTGCCAGCACCTTGGAAGGGGGATCCTACAATGAGCAGTTCTTC
.,TRBJ1-5,TRBV19,.,CASMRQGVQPQHF,TGTGCCAGTATGAGGCAGGGAGTTCAGCCCCAGCATTTT